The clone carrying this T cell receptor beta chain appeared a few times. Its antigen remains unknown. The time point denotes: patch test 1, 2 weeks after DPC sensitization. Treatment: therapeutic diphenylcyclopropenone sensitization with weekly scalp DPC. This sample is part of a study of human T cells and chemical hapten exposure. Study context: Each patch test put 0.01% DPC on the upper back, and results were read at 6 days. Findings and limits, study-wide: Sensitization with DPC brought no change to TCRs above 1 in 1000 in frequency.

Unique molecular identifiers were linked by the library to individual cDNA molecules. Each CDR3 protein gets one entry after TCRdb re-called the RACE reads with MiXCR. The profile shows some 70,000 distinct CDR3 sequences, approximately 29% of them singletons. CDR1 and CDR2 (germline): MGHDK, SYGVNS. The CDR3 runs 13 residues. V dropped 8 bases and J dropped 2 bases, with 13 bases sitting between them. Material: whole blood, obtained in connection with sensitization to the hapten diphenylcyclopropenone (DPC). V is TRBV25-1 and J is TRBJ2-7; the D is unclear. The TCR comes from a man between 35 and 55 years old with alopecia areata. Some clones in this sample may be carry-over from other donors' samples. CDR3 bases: TGTGCCAGCGGGGAAAACTACCCCTACGAGCAGTACTTC. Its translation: CASGENYPYEQYF.